The 23 T cell receptor beta chains below come from one sample, sequenced in a study of CD8 T cells in Susac syndrome. Random-hexamer reverse transcription was applied to about 0.45 to 1 ug RNA. TCRdb fed the immunoSEQ multiplex PCR reads into MiXCR, producing one record per CDR3 protein. Of approximately 83,000 distinct CDR3 sequences listed, 90% to 95% are singletons. Source material: CD8+ T cells from PBMCs. These receptors were taken from a human donor with Susac syndrome.

This rearrangement joins TRBV4-3 to TRBJ2-3; TRBD2 matches 11 bases. This CDR3 is 17 amino acids long. The V and J ends lost 1 base and 0 bases, in that order; junction bases with no gene match: 3. Germline lookup yields CDR1 LGHNA and CDR2 YSLEER. The CDR3 sequence: CASSQVLAGGSTDTQYF. CDR3 bases: TGCGCCAGCAGCCAAGTCTTAGCGGGAGGGAGCACAGATACGCAGTATTTT.

This clonotype occurred once. This chain uses TRBV28 with TRBJ2-5, with a weak D call TRBD2 (5 bases). V was cut by 4 bases and J by 2 bases, with 8 bases left in between. There are 13 residues in the CDR3. In germline, CDR1 is MDHEN, CDR2 SYDVKM. This CDR3 reads CASSYGDQETQYF. The CDR3 DNA sequence: TGTGCCAGCAGTTACGGGGATCAAGAGACCCAGTACTTC.

The chain has TRBV28 and TRBJ2-5, with unresolved D. The CDR3 covers 14 residues. V was shortened by 4 bases and J by 5 bases, with 14 bases between the two germline ends. CDR1 and CDR2 from the germline V gene are MDHEN and SYDVKM. DNA for the CDR3: TGTGCCAGCAGTTCCGTCATCCTGGGGGAGACCCAGTACTTC. This sequence encodes CASSSVILGETQYF. Together with reference TRBV28 and TRBJ2-5, the CDR3 gives the full variable domain: DVKVTQSSRYLVKRTGEKVFLECVQDMDHENMFWYRQDPGLGLRLIYFSYDVKMKEKGDIPEGYSVSREKKERFSLILESASTNQTSMYLCASSSVILGETQYFGPGTRLLVL.

This clonotype was counted a few times. The genes are TRBV12-3 or TRBV12-4 and TRBJ2-1; D remains ambiguous. The V and J ends lost 0 bases and 6 bases respectively, with 3 bases between them. The CDR3 extends over 12 amino acids. Written as DNA, the CDR3 is TGTGCCAGCAGTTTAGCCAGCAATGAGCAGTTCTTC. It codes for CASSLASNEQFF.

This clonotype was seen more than once but under ten times. The chain recombines TRBV30 with TRBJ2-7; tentatively, D is TRBD1 or TRBD2 (5 bases each). Germline CDR1 is GTSNPN and CDR2 is SVGIG (reference sequence). This CDR3 is built from 14 residues. V lost 1 base and J lost 5, with 15 bases in between. DNA of the CDR3: TGTGCCTGGAGTGCGGGGCTGGGTTTGGACGAGCAGTACTTC. It encodes CAWSAGLGLDEQYF.

The rearrangement uses TRBV4-1 and TRBJ2-7; D perhaps matches TRBD1 (6 bases). Per germline, CDR1 MGHRA and CDR2 YSYEKL. This CDR3 has 14 residues. The germline V and J ends were trimmed by 1 base and 1 base, with 8 bases remaining between them. Written as DNA, the CDR3 is TGCGCCAGCAGCCAAGCCCAGGGGTCCTACGAGCAGTACTTC. Translation gives CASSQAQGSYEQYF.

A note on this clonotype: A read error may account for a junction end that differs from germline. The rearrangement links TRBV25-1 to TRBJ1-3; D remains ambiguous. The CDR3 extends over 16 amino acids. Per germline, CDR1 MGHDK and CDR2 SYGVNS. CDR3 coding DNA: TGTGCCAGCAGCTCCGGTTCCAGTTACTCTGAAAACACCATATATTTT. Amino acid sequence: CASSSGSSYSENTIYF.

This sequence joins TRBV29-1 and TRBJ2-1, with D unclear. The CDR3 length is 15 residues. Between the trimmed V and J ends, which lost 4 bases and 0 bases, there was a span of 13 bases. Looked up from germline, CDR1 is SQVTM and CDR2 is ANQGSEA. CDR3 nucleotide sequence: TGCAGCGTTGTCCCGCAGGCGAGCTCCTACAATGAGCAGTTCTTC. Residues: CSVVPQASSYNEQFF.

The chain combines TRBV29-1 with TRBJ2-3; D possibly uses TRBD1 or TRBD2 (7 bases each). The germline gives CDR1 SQVTM, CDR2 ANQGSEA. The germline V and J ends were trimmed by 8 bases and 4 bases, with 16 bases remaining between them. This CDR3 spans 13 amino acids. The CDR3 spells CSIDRAGADTQYF. CDR3 bases: TGCAGCATCGACAGGGCGGGGGCAGATACGCAGTATTTT.

The chain combines TRBV27 with TRBJ2-1; D is possibly TRBD1 or TRBD2 (5 bases each). With 5 bases removed from V and 5 bases from J, the gap between germline ends came to 22 bases. The CDR3 is made up of 17 amino acids. Germline V lookup: CDR1 MNHEY, CDR2 SMNVEV (reference sequence). The DNA of the CDR3 is TGTGCCAGCAGTGGACCTCTGACGACTGGGGGACACAATGAGCAGTTCTTC. Translation gives CASSGPLTTGGHNEQFF.

Here the CDR3 DNA reads TGTGCCAGCAGCTTGGGAGGGGCCTTCTACGAGCAGTACTTC. Protein: CASSLGGAFYEQYF. This sequence joins TRBV5-6 and TRBJ2-7; D may correspond to TRBD1 or TRBD2 (5 bases each). Per the germline V gene, CDR1 is SGHDT and CDR2 is YYEEEE. CDR3 length: 14 residues. V lost 0 bases and J 3 bases, leaving 10 bases between the germline ends.

CDR3 sequence reads: CSARDLGERDPLETQYF. The CDR3 DNA reads as TGCAGTGCTAGAGACCTAGGGGAGCGGGATCCCTTAGAGACCCAGTACTTC. The chain couples TRBV20-1 to TRBJ2-5, with TRBD2 identical over 7 bases. With V trimmed by 0 bases and J by 4 bases, 14 bases remained unmatched. This CDR3 comprises 17 residues. Germline CDR1 DFQATT, CDR2 SNEGSKA (reference sequence).

The rearrangement links TRBV20-1 to TRBJ2-5, with D perhaps TRBD1 or TRBD2 (5 bases each). Per the germline V gene, CDR1 is DFQATT and CDR2 is SNEGSKA (reference sequence). V shed 4 bases and J shed 2 bases, with 20 bases lying between them. CDR3 length: 16 residues. The DNA of the CDR3 is TGCAGTGCTACAAGAGGGGCCAGGATTCTTCAAGAGACCCAGTACTTC. Its translation: CSATRGARILQETQYF.

The count of this clonotype is one. The chain combines TRBV7-9 with TRBJ2-7, with a tentative D call TRBD1 (5 bases). V was cut by 6 bases and J by 5 bases, with 20 bases left in between. CDR3 length: 15 amino acids. Germline assignment: CDR1 SEHNR and CDR2 FQNEAQ (reference sequence). This chain's CDR3 is CASRPQVSFGHEQYF. In DNA form, the CDR3 reads TGTGCCAGCAGACCACAGGTTTCTTTTGGCCACGAGCAGTACTTC.

The J gene is TRBJ2-3, the V gene TRBV2; D possibly corresponds to TRBD2 (5 bases). From germline, CDR1 is SNHLY and CDR2 FYNNEI. The CDR3 is made up of 15 amino acids. Trimming shortened V by 3 bases and J by 2 bases, and 12 bases separated the two germline ends. CDR3 DNA: TGTGCCAGCAGTGATGATAGCGAGGACACAGATACGCAGTATTTT. Amino acid sequence: CASSDDSEDTDTQYF.

The genes are TRBV15 and TRBJ1-1, with D perhaps matching TRBD1 (5 bases). Germline values: CDR1 LNHNV, CDR2 YYDKDF (reference sequence). V gave up 5 bases and J gave up 1 base, with 11 bases separating them. CDR3 size: 14 residues. CDR3 amino acids: CATSRDPGNTEAFF. CDR3 sequence (DNA): TGTGCCACCAGCCGGGACCCCGGGAACACTGAAGCTTTCTTT. Together with reference TRBV15 and TRBJ1-1, the CDR3 gives the full variable domain: DAMVIQNPRYQVTQFGKPVTLSCSQTLNHNVMYWYQQKSSQAPKLLFHYYDKDFNNEADTPDNFQSRRPNTSFCFLDIRSPGLGDTAMYLCATSRDPGNTEAFFGQGTRLTVV.

The genes are TRBV7-9 and TRBJ2-7; TRBD1 matches 8 bases. Germline CDR1 reads SEHNR; CDR2 reads FQNEAQ (reference sequence). Trimming took 1 base from V and 3 from J; bases not matched to a gene: 5. The CDR3 totals 15 residues. For the CDR3, the DNA is TGTGCCAGCAGCTTAGACCAGGGGGCGGACTACGAGCAGTACTTC. This gives the protein CASSLDQGADYEQYF.

V usage is TRBV12-5 and J usage is TRBJ2-1; D gene unclear. The CDR3 spans 14 residues. The V gene lost 0 bases and the J gene lost 3 bases, with 6 bases spanning the gap. CDR1 LGHNT and CDR2 FRNRAP come from the germline V gene. Here the CDR3 DNA reads TGTGCTAGTGGTTTGGTAACAGACTACAATGAGCAGTTCTTC. It translates to CASGLVTDYNEQFF.

The chain recombines TRBV20-1 with TRBJ2-7; no firm D call. Trimming took off 6 bases at V and 7 bases at J, with 16 bases between the two ends. The CDR3 totals 12 residues. Germline-derived CDR1 and CDR2 are DFQATT and SNEGSKA (reference sequence). CDR3 sequence (DNA): TGCAGTGCCACTCTTATTGCCTCAGAGCAGTACTTC. Translating it yields CSATLIASEQYF.

The chain recombines TRBV29-1 with TRBJ2-2; D uncertain. Trimming cost V 3 bases and J 9 bases, with 8 bases left between them. The length of the CDR3 is 11 residues. The germline CDR1 and CDR2 sequences are SQVTM and ANQGSEA. The CDR3 protein is CSVEPFRELFF. For the CDR3, the DNA is TGCAGCGTTGAGCCGTTCCGGGAGCTGTTTTTT.

This chain joins TRBV4-2 and TRBJ1-1; 7 bases align to TRBD1. J lost 10 bases, V lost 2 bases, and 10 bases had no gene match. CDR1 LGHNA and CDR2 YNFKEQ come from the germline V gene. CDR3 size: 14 residues. CDR3 nucleotide sequence: TGTGCCAGCAGCCAAAAAGCCGGGACAGCCGCAGCTTTCTTT. Translating it yields CASSQKAGTAAAFF.

CDR3 DNA sequence: TGTGCCAGTAGTATAGATCTCAACCCCTCCTACGAGCAGTACTTC. Its protein product is CASSIDLNPSYEQYF. V gene TRBV19 combines with J gene TRBJ2-7; D is unresolved. V lost 0 bases to trimming and J lost 0 bases, with 9 bases between them. The germline CDR1 and CDR2 sequences are LNHDA and SQIVND (reference sequence). This CDR3 has 15 residues.

The V call is TRBV6-5, the J call TRBJ1-2; 8 nucleotides line up with TRBD1. Germline trimming cut 5 bases from V and 8 bases from J; bases unmatched to any gene: 4. Germline V gene data show CDR1 as MNHEY and CDR2 as SVGAGI. This CDR3 is built from 12 residues. CDR3 nucleotide sequence: TGTGCCAGCAGTCCGGGACAGGACGGCTACACCTTC. Encoded protein: CASSPGQDGYTF.